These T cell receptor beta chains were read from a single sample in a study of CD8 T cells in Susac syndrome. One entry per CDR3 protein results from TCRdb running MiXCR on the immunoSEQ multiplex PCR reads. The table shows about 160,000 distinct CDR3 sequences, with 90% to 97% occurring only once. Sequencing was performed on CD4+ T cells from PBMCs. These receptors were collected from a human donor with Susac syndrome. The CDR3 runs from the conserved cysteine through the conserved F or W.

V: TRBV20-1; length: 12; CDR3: CSATGTGAEQYF
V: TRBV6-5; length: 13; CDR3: CASSPSGGYGYTF
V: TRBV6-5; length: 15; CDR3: CASSYTPSGNTEAFF
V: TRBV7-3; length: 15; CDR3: CASSPVGTGAGELFF
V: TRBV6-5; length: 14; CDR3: CASLKPGQGNEQFF
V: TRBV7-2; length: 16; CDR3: CASSLEGRRTKNIQYF
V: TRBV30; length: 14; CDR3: CAWRGEGAKNIQYF
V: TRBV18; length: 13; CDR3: CASSRDREETQYF
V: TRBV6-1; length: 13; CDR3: CASSEYERAEAFF
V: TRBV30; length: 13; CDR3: CAWSVTVNTEAFF
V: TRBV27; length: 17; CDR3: CASSPTTGTGLSYEQYF
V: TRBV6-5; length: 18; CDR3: CASSWRGSQGANTGELFF
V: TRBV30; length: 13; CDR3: CAWSGQGPYGYTF
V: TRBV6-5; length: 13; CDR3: CASSRTGRETQYF
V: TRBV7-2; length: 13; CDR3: CASSQQGRTEAFF
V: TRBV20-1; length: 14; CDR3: CSARRAGAAYEQYF
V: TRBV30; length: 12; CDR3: CAWLAGADTQYF
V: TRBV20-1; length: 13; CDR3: CSAIGTGYNEQFF
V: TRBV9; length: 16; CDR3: CASSVTGGGRNQPQHF
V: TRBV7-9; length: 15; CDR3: CASSLENRGLETQYF
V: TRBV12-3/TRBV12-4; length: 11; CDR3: CASKTGFEQYF
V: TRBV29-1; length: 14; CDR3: CSVSLAGGGDTQYF
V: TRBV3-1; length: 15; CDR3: CASSLSSLVQETQYF
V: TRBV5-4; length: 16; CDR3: CASSLRATSPRETQYF
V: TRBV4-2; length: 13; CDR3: CASSQGRYYGYTF
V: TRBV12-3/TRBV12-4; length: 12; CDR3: CASSEGGTEAFF
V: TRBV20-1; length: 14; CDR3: CSASGRATYNEQFF
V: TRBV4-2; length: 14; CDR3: CASSLGEMNTEAFF
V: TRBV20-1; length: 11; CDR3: CSARISDTQYF
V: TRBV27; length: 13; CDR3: CASSYGDDYGYTF
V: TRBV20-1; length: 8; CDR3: CRVEGYTF
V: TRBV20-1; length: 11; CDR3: CSPRDRYEQYF
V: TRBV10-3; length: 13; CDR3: CAAAQAIADTQYF
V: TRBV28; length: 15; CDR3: CASSPPGVGSGELFF
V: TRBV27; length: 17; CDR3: CASSHSGGAGGTDTQYF
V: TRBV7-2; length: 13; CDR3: CASKRQVDTEAFF
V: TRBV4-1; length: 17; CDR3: CASSQPGARGNTGELFF
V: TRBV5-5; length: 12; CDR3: CASSHPQETQYF
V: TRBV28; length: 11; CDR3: CASRGSYEQYF
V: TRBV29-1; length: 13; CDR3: CSVGTDSYNEQFF
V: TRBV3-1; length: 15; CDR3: CASSQAGMNNSPLHF
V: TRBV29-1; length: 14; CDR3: CSVGVGSSTDTQYF
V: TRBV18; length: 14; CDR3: CASSPGRTTDTQYF
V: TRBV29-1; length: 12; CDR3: CSVRAGGKGYTF
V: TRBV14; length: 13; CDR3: CASSRDFLREQYF
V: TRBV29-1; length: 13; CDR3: CSGDRGSTDTQYF
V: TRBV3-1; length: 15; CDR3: CASSPSGGAFNEQFF
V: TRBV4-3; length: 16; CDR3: CASSQDFPAGRLSEFF
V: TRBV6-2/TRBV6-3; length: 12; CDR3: CASRTGIYEQFF
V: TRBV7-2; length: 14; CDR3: CASSSRSTSETQYF
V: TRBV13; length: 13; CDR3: CASSFPENTEAFF
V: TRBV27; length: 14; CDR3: CASSFAGRRTEAFF
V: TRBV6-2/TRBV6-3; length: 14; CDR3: CAIWDGRGGTEAFF
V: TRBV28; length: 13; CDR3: CASTHGLNYGYTF